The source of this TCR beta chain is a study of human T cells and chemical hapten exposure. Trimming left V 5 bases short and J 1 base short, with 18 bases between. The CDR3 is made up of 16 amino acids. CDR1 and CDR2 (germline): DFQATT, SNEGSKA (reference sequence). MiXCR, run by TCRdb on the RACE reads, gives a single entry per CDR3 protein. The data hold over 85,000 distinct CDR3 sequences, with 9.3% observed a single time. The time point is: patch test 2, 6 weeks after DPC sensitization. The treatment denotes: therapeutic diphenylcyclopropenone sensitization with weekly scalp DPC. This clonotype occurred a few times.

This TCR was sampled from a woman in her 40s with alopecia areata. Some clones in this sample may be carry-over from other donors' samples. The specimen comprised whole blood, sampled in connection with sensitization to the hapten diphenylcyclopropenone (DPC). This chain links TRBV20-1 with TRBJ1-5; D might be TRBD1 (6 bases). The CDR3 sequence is CSAPRGGTPSNQPQHF. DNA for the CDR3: TGCAGTGCTCCGCGAGGGGGGACACCCAGCAATCAGCCCCAGCATTTT.